The rows below give T cell receptor beta chains drawn from one sample of a study of regulatory T cells in long-lasting Graves disease. TCRdb redid the calling of the multiplex PCR reads with MiXCR, one entry per CDR3 protein. The repertoire holds almost 350,000 distinct CDR3 sequences, with around a fifth as singletons. This specimen consisted of peripheral blood mononuclear cells (PBMCs), obtained when the disease was refractory, from a patient treated with antithyroid drugs. These receptors came from a female donor with Graves disease. CDR3s include the opening cysteine and the closing phenylalanine or tryptophan. D genes are given only for firm matches. The size field is filled for only some rows; it gives once, few, many or a size class.

J gene: TRBJ1-1; D gene: -; V gene: TRBV14; clone size: -; CDR3 DNA: TGTGCCAGCAGCCACCTATTGGGGATGTTCACTGAAGCTTTCTTT; CDR3 protein: CASSHLLGMFTEAFF
J gene: TRBJ1-1; D gene: TRBD1; V gene: TRBV30; clone size: many; CDR3 DNA: TGTGCCTGGAGTGTACGAGGGGGCCTGAACACTGAAGCTTTCTTT; CDR3 protein: CAWSVRGGLNTEAFF
J gene: TRBJ1-1; D gene: -; V gene: TRBV7-2; clone size: many; CDR3 DNA: TGTGCCAGCAGCTTCGGCAGGGCCAGACGTCCGATGATGAACACTGAAGCTTTCTTT; CDR3 protein: CASSFGRARRPMMNTEAFF
J gene: TRBJ2-3; D gene: TRBD1; V gene: TRBV7-2; clone size: -; CDR3 DNA: TGTGCCACAGCTGAGGGGGCGGGCACAGATACGCAGTATTTT; CDR3 protein: CATAEGAGTDTQYF
J gene: TRBJ2-7; D gene: -; V gene: TRBV20-1; clone size: many; CDR3 DNA: TGCAGTGCCAAGGGACACTATGACACCTACGAGCAGTACTTC; CDR3 protein: CSAKGHYDTYEQYF
J gene: TRBJ2-2; D gene: -; V gene: TRBV27; clone size: many; CDR3 DNA: TGTGCCAGCAGTTTCTTCGTAACCGGGGAGCTGTTTTTT; CDR3 protein: CASSFFVTGELFF
J gene: TRBJ2-4; D gene: TRBD1; V gene: TRBV11-2; clone size: few; CDR3 DNA: TGTGCCAGCAGCTTGGGACAGGGGATAGCCAAAAACATTCAGTACTTC; CDR3 protein: CASSLGQGIAKNIQYF
J gene: TRBJ2-1; D gene: -; V gene: TRBV7-2; clone size: few; CDR3 DNA: TGTGCCAGCAGCCTGCGTCCGGGGGACGGGCAGTTCTTC; CDR3 protein: CASSLRPGDGQFF
J gene: TRBJ2-7; D gene: -; V gene: TRBV6-1; clone size: many; CDR3 DNA: TGTGCCAGCAGCCAGACAGCTTACGAGCAGTACTTC; CDR3 protein: CASSQTAYEQYF
J gene: TRBJ2-5; D gene: TRBD2; V gene: TRBV7-2; clone size: many; CDR3 DNA: TGTGCCAGCAGCTTACCGTGGGAGGGGGAGACCCAGTACTTC; CDR3 protein: CASSLPWEGETQYF
J gene: TRBJ2-3; D gene: -; V gene: TRBV11-3; clone size: -; CDR3 DNA: TGTGCCAGCAGCTTAGACGGGAGCACAGATACGCAGTATTTT; CDR3 protein: CASSLDGSTDTQYF
J gene: TRBJ1-2; D gene: -; V gene: TRBV6-1; clone size: many; CDR3 DNA: TGTGCCAGCAGTGAAGTCGGGGGAGCCTATGGCTACACCTTC; CDR3 protein: CASSEVGGAYGYTF
J gene: TRBJ1-2; D gene: -; V gene: TRBV29-1; clone size: few; CDR3 DNA: TGCAGCGTTGGGGTACAGTCCTCTAACTATGGCTACACCTTC; CDR3 protein: CSVGVQSSNYGYTF
J gene: TRBJ2-7; D gene: TRBD2; V gene: TRBV4-2; clone size: -; CDR3 DNA: TGTGCCAGCAGCCAGGTCCCTAGCGGGGTCTACGAGCAGTACTTC; CDR3 protein: CASSQVPSGVYEQYF
J gene: TRBJ1-1; D gene: -; V gene: TRBV19; clone size: once; CDR3 DNA: TGTGCCAGTAGTATCGATCCACGGAGGGCCCCAGCAGAGAGCACTGAAGCTTTCTTT; CDR3 protein: CASSIDPRRAPAESTEAFF
J gene: TRBJ2-3; D gene: TRBD2; V gene: TRBV7-3; clone size: -; CDR3 DNA: TGTGCCAGCAGCCTAGCGGGAGGTGGTGGAGATACGCAGTATTTT; CDR3 protein: CASSLAGGGGDTQYF
J gene: TRBJ1-2; D gene: TRBD1; V gene: TRBV7-9; clone size: -; CDR3 DNA: TGTGCCAGCAGCCAAGGGACAGCCTATGGCTACACCTTC; CDR3 protein: CASSQGTAYGYTF
J gene: TRBJ1-6; D gene: -; V gene: TRBV3-1; clone size: -; CDR3 DNA: TGTGCCAGCAGCCAAGGATATGTTACGGGTTTAGGATCACCCCTCCACTTT; CDR3 protein: CASSQGYVTGLGSPLHF
J gene: TRBJ2-7; D gene: -; V gene: TRBV10-2; clone size: many; CDR3 DNA: TGCGCCAGCAGTGAGGAATCCTACGAGCAGTACTTC; CDR3 protein: CASSEESYEQYF
J gene: TRBJ2-5; D gene: -; V gene: TRBV7-9; clone size: many; CDR3 DNA: TGTGCCAGCAGCTTTACAGGGACCCAGTACTTC; CDR3 protein: CASSFTGTQYF
J gene: TRBJ2-2; D gene: -; V gene: TRBV19; clone size: few; CDR3 DNA: TGTGCCAGTACCAAACGGCAACTCGCGAACACCGGGGAGCTGTTTTTT; CDR3 protein: CASTKRQLANTGELFF
J gene: TRBJ2-5; D gene: -; V gene: TRBV6-5; clone size: many; CDR3 DNA: TGTGCCAGCAGTTACAGGGGCCTCCAAGAGACCCAGTACTTC; CDR3 protein: CASSYRGLQETQYF
J gene: TRBJ2-4; D gene: TRBD2; V gene: TRBV7-9; clone size: few; CDR3 DNA: TGTGCCAGCAGCTTAGGTTGGACTAGCGGGAGGGCCGGGGTCGGAAACATTCAGTACTTC; CDR3 protein: CASSLGWTSGRAGVGNIQYF
J gene: TRBJ1-1; D gene: -; V gene: TRBV28; clone size: many; CDR3 DNA: TGTGCCAGCAGTTCCGGGACAACCGCTGAAGCTTTCTTT; CDR3 protein: CASSSGTTAEAFF
J gene: TRBJ2-6; D gene: -; V gene: TRBV27; clone size: -; CDR3 DNA: TGTGCCAGCAGGTTTCGGTCTGGGGCCAACGTCCTGACTTTC; CDR3 protein: CASRFRSGANVLTF
J gene: TRBJ1-5; D gene: -; V gene: TRBV27; clone size: few; CDR3 DNA: TGTGCCAGCAGGAGGGCCAGCCCAAATCAGCCCCAGCATTTT; CDR3 protein: CASRRASPNQPQHF
J gene: TRBJ1-1; D gene: TRBD1; V gene: TRBV10-3; clone size: many; CDR3 DNA: TGTGCCTACAGGGGACGGGGCACTGAAGCTTTCTTT; CDR3 protein: CAYRGRGTEAFF
J gene: TRBJ1-5; D gene: -; V gene: TRBV3-1; clone size: -; CDR3 DNA: TGTGCCAGCAGCCAAGGGCAGAGCAATCAGCCCCAGCATTTT; CDR3 protein: CASSQGQSNQPQHF
J gene: TRBJ2-5; D gene: -; V gene: TRBV5-1; clone size: -; CDR3 DNA: TGCGCCAGCAGCTTACAATCGGGGGAGTTGGTTGGAGAGACCCAGTACTTC; CDR3 protein: CASSLQSGELVGETQYF
J gene: TRBJ2-2; D gene: -; V gene: TRBV11-2; clone size: -; CDR3 DNA: TGTGCCAGCAGTTGGGACGGAAAGAACACCGGGGAGCTGTTTTTT; CDR3 protein: CASSWDGKNTGELFF
J gene: TRBJ2-1; D gene: TRBD2; V gene: TRBV12-5; clone size: many; CDR3 DNA: TGTGCTAGTGCCAGAGGACTAGCGGGCTACAATGAGCAGTTCTTC; CDR3 protein: CASARGLAGYNEQFF
J gene: TRBJ1-4; D gene: -; V gene: TRBV28; clone size: many; CDR3 DNA: TGTGCCAGCAGTTTTGGAGGGTTCGGGACTAATGAAAAACTGTTTTTT; CDR3 protein: CASSFGGFGTNEKLFF
J gene: TRBJ1-5; D gene: TRBD1; V gene: TRBV11-3; clone size: many; CDR3 DNA: TGTGCCAGCAGCCCATGCAGGGACAGCCCTACGAATCAGCCCCAGCATTTT; CDR3 protein: CASSPCRDSPTNQPQHF
J gene: TRBJ2-7; D gene: TRBD2; V gene: TRBV18; clone size: many; CDR3 DNA: TGTGCCAGCGCCCTAGCGGCAAAATCCTACGAGCAGTACTTC; CDR3 protein: CASALAAKSYEQYF
J gene: TRBJ2-7; D gene: TRBD2; V gene: TRBV6-1; clone size: -; CDR3 DNA: TGTGCCAGCAGCCTAATCCGGACTAGCGGTTACGAGCAGTACTTC; CDR3 protein: CASSLIRTSGYEQYF
J gene: TRBJ1-4; D gene: -; V gene: TRBV18; clone size: many; CDR3 DNA: TGTGCCAGCTCACCTCTACGGGGCAATGAAAAACTGTTTTTT; CDR3 protein: CASSPLRGNEKLFF
J gene: TRBJ2-1; D gene: TRBD2; V gene: TRBV24-1; clone size: few; CDR3 DNA: TGTGCCACCAGTGATTCGGGACTAGCGGGAGGAGAGCAGTTCTTC; CDR3 protein: CATSDSGLAGGEQFF
J gene: TRBJ2-5; D gene: -; V gene: TRBV28; clone size: many; CDR3 DNA: TGTGCCAGCAGTCCCCCGAGTGCGATCAAGGAGACCCAGTACTTC; CDR3 protein: CASSPPSAIKETQYF
J gene: TRBJ2-5; D gene: TRBD2; V gene: TRBV20-1; clone size: few; CDR3 DNA: TGCAGTGCCCCGGAAACCCTAGCGGGTGGGGGGACCCAGTACTTC; CDR3 protein: CSAPETLAGGGTQYF
J gene: TRBJ2-5; D gene: TRBD2; V gene: TRBV27; clone size: few; CDR3 DNA: TGTGCCAGCAGTCCCCCTCTATCCGGGAGGCCCCGGTACCAAGAGACCCAGTACTTC; CDR3 protein: CASSPPLSGRPRYQETQYF
J gene: TRBJ2-7; D gene: TRBD2; V gene: TRBV28; clone size: many; CDR3 DNA: TGTGCCACCCAGTTTTTCTGGACTAGCGGGAGATACGAGCAGTACTTC; CDR3 protein: CATQFFWTSGRYEQYF
J gene: TRBJ2-5; D gene: -; V gene: TRBV3-1; clone size: -; CDR3 DNA: TGTGCCAGCACCCCCCGGGACGGGGCGGAGACCCAGTACTTC; CDR3 protein: CASTPRDGAETQYF
J gene: TRBJ1-3; D gene: -; V gene: TRBV10-3; clone size: few; CDR3 DNA: TGTGCCATCAGTGGTGGTCAAGTAGCTGGAAACACCATATATTTT; CDR3 protein: CAISGGQVAGNTIYF
J gene: TRBJ1-2; D gene: -; V gene: TRBV6-1; clone size: few; CDR3 DNA: TGTGCCTCCCGACAGCATCTAGAGGGCTACACCTTC; CDR3 protein: CASRQHLEGYTF
J gene: TRBJ2-7; D gene: TRBD2; V gene: TRBV12-3/TRBV12-4; clone size: many; CDR3 DNA: TGTGCCAGCAGTATACAACCGGGAGGGGTGTCGAAGCAGTACTTC; CDR3 protein: CASSIQPGGVSKQYF
J gene: TRBJ1-6; D gene: TRBD1; V gene: TRBV3-1; clone size: -; CDR3 DNA: TGTGCCAGCAGCCAAGACAGGGGGGGGTTTGGCTCACCCCTCCACTTT; CDR3 protein: CASSQDRGGFGSPLHF
J gene: TRBJ2-2; D gene: -; V gene: TRBV5-1; clone size: few; CDR3 DNA: TGCGCCAGCAGCTTGGCCTTAGGCACCGGGGAGCTGTTTTTT; CDR3 protein: CASSLALGTGELFF
J gene: TRBJ2-7; D gene: -; V gene: TRBV28; clone size: many; CDR3 DNA: TGTGCCAGCTCCTCCGGGATGAGGGGAGAGCAGTACTTC; CDR3 protein: CASSSGMRGEQYF
J gene: TRBJ1-5; D gene: -; V gene: TRBV18; clone size: few; CDR3 DNA: TGTGCCAGCTCACCAAGGGGAGCAAAGGGGGAACAGCCCCAGCATTTT; CDR3 protein: CASSPRGAKGEQPQHF